The 24 T cell receptor beta chains below come from one sample, sequenced in a study of T-cell memory formation after mild COVID-19. MiXCR, run by TCRdb on the 5' RACE reads, gives a single entry per CDR3 protein. The repertoire has more than 45,000 distinct CDR3 sequences, 9.3% of them found once; the top ten carry 12%. Sequenced material: PBMCs or a T cell subset sorted from them (not recorded which). Receptor source: an adult woman who had mild COVID-19 (a few samples of this study predate the infection). Cell type and time point are not known.

This clonotype was seen ten or more times. The chain couples TRBV5-5 to TRBJ2-5, with 9 bases identical to TRBD1. The germline V gene has CDR1 SGHKS and CDR2 YYEKEE (reference sequence). This CDR3 has 15 amino acids. J lost 4 bases, V lost 3 bases, and 7 bases had no gene match. Written as DNA, the CDR3 is TGTGCCAGCAGCTCCGGGACAGGGATTACAGAGACCCAGTACTTC. Translating it yields CASSSGTGITETQYF.

This chain uses TRBV7-3 with TRBJ1-1; 10 nucleotides agree with TRBD1. This CDR3 contains 16 residues. V was pared by 5 bases and J by 3 bases, with 9 bases of the junction left unmatched. Germline assignment: CDR1 SGHTA and CDR2 FQGTGA. Here the CDR3 reads CASSLPPDRGDTEAFF. Here the CDR3 DNA reads TGTGCCAGCAGCCTCCCTCCGGACAGGGGGGACACTGAAGCTTTCTTT.

At least ten counts were recorded for this clonotype. This rearrangement joins TRBV12-3 or TRBV12-4 to TRBJ1-1; 10 bases fit TRBD1. V trimming: 6 bases; J trimming: 6 bases; junction bases outside the gene matches: 7. There are 14 residues in the CDR3. CDR3 in amino acids: CASRDRGSGAEAFF. The DNA for the CDR3 is TGTGCCAGCAGGGACAGGGGGAGTGGGGCTGAAGCTTTCTTT.

This chain joins TRBV7-9 and TRBJ1-4; D gene unclear. This CDR3 has 12 amino acids. Trimming took off 3 bases at V and 10 bases at J, with 9 bases between the two ends. CDR1 is SEHNR and CDR2 is FQNEAQ in the germline V gene (reference sequence). DNA of the CDR3: TGTGCCAGCAGCTTGTTAGGAGGAAAACTGTTTTTT. Translating gives CASSLLGGKLFF. Based on the CDR3 plus reference TRBV7-9 and TRBJ1-4, the full variable domain is DTGVSQNPRHKITKRGQNVTFRCDPISEHNRLYWYRQTLGQGPEFLTYFQNEAQLEKSRLLSDRFSAERPKGSFSTLEIQRTEQGDSAMYLCASSLLGGKLFFGSGTQLSVL.

The table lists this clonotype with many counts. The J gene is TRBJ2-7, the V gene TRBV6-6; D unclear. V was pared by 6 bases and J by 4 bases, with 16 bases between. The length of the CDR3 is 14 residues. CDR1 is MNHNY, CDR2 SVGAGI, per germline (reference sequence). The CDR3: CASSQDIGSYEQYF. The CDR3 nucleotides read TGTGCCAGCAGCCAAGACATCGGGTCTTACGAGCAGTACTTC.

This clonotype was detected only a few times. J is TRBJ2-7 and V is TRBV5-6, with a weak D call TRBD1 (5 bases). Germline CDR1 reads SGHDT; CDR2 reads YYEEEE. V lost 1 base and J lost 7, with 12 bases in between. The CDR3 totals 13 residues. CDR3 coding DNA: TGTGCCAGCAGCTTGCCCTGGACAAAGGAGCAGTACTTC. Amino acids: CASSLPWTKEQYF.

V gene TRBV19 combines with J gene TRBJ2-1; no firm D call. V shed 3 bases and J shed 0 bases, with 12 bases lying between them. The CDR3 consists of 16 residues. Germline V CDR1 and CDR2: LNHDA, SQIVND (reference sequence). CDR3 bases: TGTGCCAGTAGTATTATAGGGTCCTTCTCCTACAATGAGCAGTTCTTC. Translation: CASSIIGSFSYNEQFF.

This clonotype was detected only a few times. This sequence joins TRBV24-1 and TRBJ2-6; D perhaps matches TRBD1 (5 bases). The CDR3 has 18 amino acids. Per germline, CDR1 KGHDR and CDR2 SFDVKD. V gave up 6 bases and J gave up 0 bases, with 17 bases separating them. The CDR3 region is CATSKTQVDNSGANVLTF. Here the CDR3 DNA reads TGTGCCACCAGTAAAACACAGGTGGACAACTCTGGGGCCAACGTCCTGACTTTC.

This clonotype showed up many times. The V gene is TRBV5-1, the J gene TRBJ2-1; D possibly corresponds to TRBD2 (6 bases). Trimming took off 3 bases at V and 4 bases at J, with 17 bases between the two ends. This CDR3 comprises 16 residues. Germline V lookup: CDR1 SGHRS, CDR2 YFSETQ. The CDR3 DNA follows: TGCGCCAGCAGCTCGAGTAGCGGAGGTTGGTACAATGAGCAGTTCTTC. As protein: CASSSSSGGWYNEQFF.

This clonotype was seen a few times. The chain has TRBV20-1 and TRBJ2-3, with 15 bases aligning to TRBD2. CDR3 length: 15 amino acids. CDR1 and CDR2 (germline): DFQATT, SNEGSKA (reference sequence). Losses at the gene ends were 5 bases for V and 4 bases for J; bases not matched to a gene: 4. CDR3 protein: CSADGTSGGPDTQYF. The CDR3 DNA is TGCAGTGCTGACGGGACTAGCGGGGGGCCAGATACGCAGTATTTT.

This clonotype was seen repeatedly, ten times or more. The chain joins TRBV5-1 to TRBJ2-7; TRBD1 agrees at 7 bases. Looked up from germline, CDR1 is SGHRS and CDR2 is YFSETQ. This CDR3 is built from 16 residues. V lost 4 bases, J lost 0 bases, and 10 bases stayed unmatched. This CDR3 reads CASSRGHRDSSYEQYF. CDR3 sequence (DNA): TGCGCCAGCAGCCGTGGTCACCGGGACAGCTCCTACGAGCAGTACTTC.

This clonotype has just a few counts. The chain recombines TRBV19 with TRBJ2-3; D perhaps matches TRBD1 (6 bases). The CDR3 contains 13 residues. CDR1 is LNHDA and CDR2 is SQIVND in the germline V gene (reference sequence). The V end lost 7 bases, the J end lost 3 bases, and 11 bases lay between the germline ends. CDR3 amino acids: CASTPTGTDTQYF. Written as DNA, the CDR3 is TGTGCCAGTACCCCAACAGGGACAGATACGCAGTATTTT.

This clonotype came up many times. The CDR3 sequence is CASSPATANTEAFF. The CDR3 DNA reads as TGTGCCAGCTCACCCGCGACAGCGAACACTGAAGCTTTCTTT. V is TRBV18 and J is TRBJ1-1, with D possibly TRBD1 on 5 matching bases. Germline CDR1 and CDR2: KGHSH and LQKENI. V lost 3 bases and J lost 1, with 9 bases in between. The CDR3 runs 14 residues. Together with reference TRBV18 and TRBJ1-1, the CDR3 gives the full variable domain: NAGVMQNPRHLVRRRGQEARLRCSPMKGHSHVYWYRQLPEEGLKFMVYLQKENIIDESGMPKERFSAEFPKEGPSILRIQQVVRGDSAAYFCASSPATANTEAFFGQGTRLTVV.

This clonotype was recorded many times. This chain uses TRBV24-1 with TRBJ2-7, with 8 positions matching TRBD2. Germline V gene data show CDR1 as KGHDR and CDR2 as SFDVKD. V lost 2 bases and J lost 1; bases outside the gene matches: 3. This CDR3 has 15 amino acids. The chain's CDR3 is CATSDSGRGSYEQYF. Written as DNA, the CDR3 is TGTGCCACCAGTGATTCCGGGAGGGGATCCTACGAGCAGTACTTC.

This clonotype was observed a handful of times. This chain joins TRBV3-1 and TRBJ1-1; 9 bases are a match to TRBD1. The germline CDR1 and CDR2 sequences are LGHDT and YNNKEL (reference sequence). The CDR3 contains 13 residues. V gave up 4 bases and J gave up 10 bases; unmatched junction bases: 7. This CDR3 reads CASSLAGQGRAFF. The CDR3 DNA is TGTGCCAGCAGCCTAGCAGGACAGGGGAGAGCTTTCTTT.

This clonotype was found many times. The chain uses TRBV5-1 and TRBJ2-1; TRBD1 aligns across 11 bases. Germline V gene lookup returns CDR1 SGHRS and CDR2 YFSETQ. The CDR3 is made up of 15 amino acids. Losses at the gene ends were 3 bases for V and 4 bases for J; bases not matched to a gene: 3. The DNA of the CDR3 is TGCGCCAGCAGCTCCGGGACAGGGGGTTACAATGAGCAGTTCTTC. Protein product: CASSSGTGGYNEQFF.

This clonotype has more than one count but fewer than ten. The chain couples TRBV2 to TRBJ1-6; no firm D call. V lost 6 bases and J lost 7, with 16 bases in between. Germline CDR1 is SNHLY and CDR2 is FYNNEI. The CDR3 extends over 15 amino acids. CDR3 residues: CASRTFKGGNSPLHF. The CDR3 nucleotides are TGTGCCAGCAGAACCTTCAAAGGAGGAAATTCACCCCTCCACTTT.

The chain is built from TRBV5-1 and TRBJ1-4, with 7 nucleotides matching TRBD1. The V gene's germline CDR1 is SGHRS and CDR2 YFSETQ. This CDR3 has 17 residues. The V gene end was trimmed by 0 bases and the J gene end by 3 bases; junction bases not matched to a gene: 8. This chain's CDR3 is CASSLGGRGPANEKLFF. As DNA, the CDR3 is TGCGCCAGCAGCTTGGGCGGAAGGGGGCCCGCTAATGAAAAACTGTTTTTT.

The sample holds a few counts of this clonotype. The V and J genes are TRBV15 and TRBJ1-2; D remains unclear. Germline CDR1 reads LNHNV; CDR2 reads YYDKDF (reference sequence). V lost 1 base and J lost 6, with 12 bases in between. The length of the CDR3 is 14 residues. The CDR3 spells CATSRAQVTNGYTF. The CDR3, as DNA: TGTGCCACCAGCAGAGCCCAGGTTACGAATGGCTACACCTTC.

In this sample, this clonotype turned up a few times. This rearrangement joins TRBV27 to TRBJ2-1, with TRBD2 identical over 10 bases. The length of the CDR3 is 14 residues. V lost 6 bases to trimming and J lost 7 bases; unmatched junction nucleotides: 6. The germline V gene encodes CDR1 MNHEY and CDR2 SMNVEV (reference sequence). The CDR3 bases are TGTGCCAGCAGGGGACTAGCGTATAATAATGAGCAGTTCTTC. Residues: CASRGLAYNNEQFF.

This clonotype was observed a handful of times. This chain links TRBV20-1 with TRBJ1-2; D uncertain. The germline gives CDR1 DFQATT, CDR2 SNEGSKA (reference sequence). There are 10 residues in the CDR3. Trimming shortened V by 3 bases and J by 4 bases, and 3 bases separated the two germline ends. CDR3 sequence: CSASLYGYTF. CDR3 bases: TGCAGTGCTAGCCTCTATGGCTACACCTTC.

In its sample, this clonotype was seen many times. The gene calls are TRBV5-1 and TRBJ2-7, with 7 positions matching TRBD1. The ends lost 0 bases at V and 3 bases at J; junction bases unmatched: 3. This CDR3 region has 14 residues. Germline V gene sequence: CDR1 SGHRS, CDR2 YFSETQ. The DNA of the CDR3 is TGCGCCAGCAGCTTGGGGGACAGCCGCTACGAGCAGTACTTC. Its protein is CASSLGDSRYEQYF.

The chain uses TRBV20-1 and TRBJ2-6; 11 bases map to TRBD1. CDR3 length: 18 residues. V gave up 0 bases and J gave up 1 base; unmatched junction bases: 5. The germline gives CDR1 DFQATT, CDR2 SNEGSKA (reference sequence). CDR3 nucleotides: TGCAGTGCTAGAGACCGGACAGGGGGCATATCTGGGGCCAACGTCCTGACTTTC. This sequence encodes CSARDRTGGISGANVLTF.

This clonotype was counted at least ten times. The V gene is TRBV5-1, the J gene TRBJ2-4, with 9 bases that match TRBD1. Per the germline V gene, CDR1 is SGHRS and CDR2 is YFSETQ. The CDR3 has 16 residues. V shed 0 bases, J shed 6 bases, and the junction held 7 bases outside the gene matches. Here the CDR3 DNA reads TGCGCCAGCAGCTTGGATGGTACAGGGGGCGGAAACATTCAGTACTTC. Its protein is CASSLDGTGGGNIQYF.